The 14 T cell receptor beta chains given below trace back to one sample, sequenced in a study of response to subunit inactivated influenza vaccine. TCRdb re-analysed the RT-PCR reads in MiXCR, keeping a single row per CDR3 protein. The data contain 540,000 or so distinct CDR3 sequences, 10% to 15% of them singletons. The sequenced sample was PBMCs from blood, obtained about 40 days after vaccination. Source of these receptors: a man aged 45-65 years who received an inactivated influenza vaccine.

This clonotype was detected ten times or more. V gene TRBV6-1 combines with J gene TRBJ2-1, with D tentatively TRBD2 (5 bases). Germline CDR1 and CDR2: MNHNS and SASEGT. The V and J ends lost 6 bases and 10 bases respectively, with 16 bases between them. This CDR3 is built from 13 residues. The CDR3 spells CASRLGRGDEQFF. The CDR3 nucleotides are TGTGCCAGCAGACTAGGACGGGGAGACGAGCAGTTCTTC.

The chain recombines TRBV15 with TRBJ2-3, with TRBD1 identical over 7 bases. This CDR3 has 18 amino acids. Losses at the gene ends were 4 bases for V and 2 bases for J; bases not matched to a gene: 15. Germline CDR1 LNHNV, CDR2 YYDKDF (reference sequence). CDR3 sequence (DNA): TGTGCCACCAGCAAGAAGGGCCCACAGGGGATAGTCACAGATACGCAGTATTTT. Its protein is CATSKKGPQGIVTDTQYF.

This clonotype was detected ten times or more. DNA of the CDR3: TGTGCCAGCAGTTTATATGCAGGGGCGGGTCAGCCCCAGCATTTT. It is translated as CASSLYAGAGQPQHF. The J gene is TRBJ1-5, the V gene TRBV27, with D possibly matching TRBD1 (6 bases). The CDR3 runs to 15 residues. Germline CDR1 reads MNHEY; CDR2 reads SMNVEV (reference sequence). Trimming left V 1 base short and J 6 bases short, with 13 bases between.

The V gene is TRBV4-2, the J gene TRBJ2-3; the D gene is possibly TRBD2 (6 bases). This CDR3 is 18 amino acids long. V was shortened by 3 bases and J by 5 bases, with 24 bases between the two germline ends. Germline CDR1 is LGHNA and CDR2 is YNFKEQ. CDR3 loop: CASSQGDLRRTTGDTQYF. CDR3 nucleotide sequence: TGTGCCAGCAGCCAGGGGGATCTGAGGAGGACTACCGGAGATACGCAGTATTTT.

The V call is TRBV7-9, the J call TRBJ2-2, with 10 bases fitting TRBD1. The V gene's germline CDR1 is SEHNR and CDR2 FQNEAQ (reference sequence). The CDR3 is 16 amino acids. J was trimmed by 4 bases and V by 3 bases; bases with no gene match: 5. The CDR3 spells CASSFTTGGGTGELFF. Here the CDR3 DNA reads TGTGCCAGCAGCTTCACGACAGGGGGCGGCACCGGGGAGCTGTTTTTT.

This clonotype was recorded a few times. The J gene is TRBJ2-3, the V gene TRBV7-9; 8 positions agree with TRBD2. V shed 4 bases and J 2 bases; nucleotides not matched to a gene: 8. The CDR3 has 16 amino acids. Germline loops: CDR1 SEHNR, CDR2 FQNEAQ (reference sequence). Here the CDR3 reads CASSSSAGAFTDTQYF. The DNA of the CDR3 is TGTGCCAGCAGCTCCTCAGCGGGGGCCTTCACAGATACGCAGTATTTT.

This clonotype was detected ten times or more. J is TRBJ2-5 and V is TRBV21-1. TRBV21-1 is a recognized pseudogene. The CDR3 sequence is 13 residues long. The CDR3 nucleotides are TGTGCCAGCAGCAAAGAAAGCATAGAGACCCAGTACTTC. Residues: CASSKESIETQYF.

The CDR3 reads CASSSQGGHQPQHF. The CDR3 coding sequence is TGTGCCAGCAGTTCCCAGGGAGGGCATCAGCCCCAGCATTTT. The rearrangement uses TRBV27 and TRBJ1-5; weak D call: TRBD1 (5 bases). Trimming pared 4 bases from V and 5 bases from J, leaving 12 bases between. Germline lookup yields CDR1 MNHEY and CDR2 SMNVEV (reference sequence). This CDR3 has 14 amino acids.

This clonotype was counted many times. The chain links TRBV4-2 to TRBJ2-7; either TRBD1 or TRBD2 may fit D (6 bases each). CDR1 is LGHNA, CDR2 YNFKEQ, per germline. The CDR3 runs 15 residues. The germline V and J ends were trimmed by 3 bases and 5 bases, with 17 bases remaining between them. In DNA, the CDR3 is TGTGCCAGCAGCCAGATATCGGGGGCTGAGGACGAGCAGTACTTC. As protein: CASSQISGAEDEQYF.

This clonotype was seen a handful of times. J is TRBJ1-2 and V is TRBV7-2, with D perhaps TRBD1 (5 bases). Trimming took off 3 bases at V and 1 base at J, with 12 bases between the two ends. The CDR3 runs 15 residues. Germline V CDR1 and CDR2: SGHTA, FQGNSA. The CDR3 loop reads CASSFQGLDNYGYTF. The CDR3 nucleotides are TGTGCCAGCAGCTTCCAGGGTCTGGATAACTATGGCTACACCTTC.

The count of this clonotype is one. The V call is TRBV24-1, the J call TRBJ2-2, with 10 bases lining up with TRBD1. Trimming removed 9 bases from V and 3 bases from J; junction bases left unmatched: 0. This CDR3 comprises 13 residues. Germline V CDR1 and CDR2: KGHDR, SFDVKD. The CDR3 region is CATGTGDTGELFF. CDR3 nucleotides: TGTGCCACCGGGACAGGGGACACCGGGGAGCTGTTTTTT.

This clonotype was detected many times. The rearrangement links TRBV10-3 to TRBJ2-1, with 10 bases lining up with TRBD2. This CDR3 is built from 15 residues. V shed 3 bases, J shed 9 bases, and the junction held 8 bases outside the gene matches. Per germline, CDR1 ENHRY and CDR2 SYGVKD. The CDR3 is CAISESPGLAIEQFF. CDR3 nucleotides: TGTGCCATCAGTGAAAGCCCGGGACTAGCGATTGAGCAGTTCTTC.

The genes are TRBV21-1 and TRBJ2-2; TRBD1 is taken as the D call from the table, unchecked against the DNA. TRBV21-1 is a known pseudogene. This CDR3 is built from 16 residues. The CDR3 DNA sequence: TGTGCCAGCAGCGGGGGACAGGGGGAGAACACCGGGGAGCTGTTTTTT. It codes for CASSGGQGENTGELFF.

J is TRBJ1-1 and V is TRBV6-2 or TRBV6-3; D remains ambiguous. The germline CDR1 and CDR2 sequences are MNHEY and SVGEGT. The V and J ends lost 2 bases and 0 bases respectively, with 7 bases between them. This CDR3 comprises 14 residues. CDR3 loop: CASSYDTLNTEAFF. CDR3 coding DNA: TGTGCCAGCAGTTACGACACCCTGAACACTGAAGCTTTCTTT.